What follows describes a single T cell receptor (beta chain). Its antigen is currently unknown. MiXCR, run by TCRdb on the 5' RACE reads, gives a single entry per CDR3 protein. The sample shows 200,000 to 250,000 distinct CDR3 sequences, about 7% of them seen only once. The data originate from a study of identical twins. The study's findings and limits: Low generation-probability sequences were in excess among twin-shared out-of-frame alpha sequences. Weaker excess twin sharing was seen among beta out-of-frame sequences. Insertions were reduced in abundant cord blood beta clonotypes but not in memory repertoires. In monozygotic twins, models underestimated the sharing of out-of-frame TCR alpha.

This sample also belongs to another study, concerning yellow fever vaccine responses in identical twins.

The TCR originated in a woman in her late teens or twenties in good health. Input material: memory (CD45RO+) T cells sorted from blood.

The CDR3 DNA is TGCAGTGCTAGTATTTTTCCACGGACAGGAGGTGGCTCCTATAATTCACCCCTCCACTTT. As protein: CSASIFPRTGGGSYNSPLHF. J is TRBJ1-6 and V is TRBV20-1; 7 positions agree with TRBD1. CDR1 and CDR2 from the germline V gene are DFQATT and SNEGSKA (reference sequence). The J segment lost 0 bases and the V segment lost 3 bases, leaving 17 bases of the junction unmatched. The CDR3 has 20 amino acids.